The clone carrying this T cell receptor beta chain showed up just once. Germline assignment: CDR1 SGHTS and CDR2 YDEGEE. V was trimmed by 4 bases and J by 3 bases, leaving 19 bases between them. The CDR3 has 16 amino acids. The sample originates from a study of blood T cell repertoires in COVID-19. About the study: The study drew acute and convalescent COVID-19 samples from the United States, Italy and Spain. T cells, B-cell-depleted T cells, or PBMCs supplied cDNA or gDNA.

In the authors' workflow: Estimation of nucleated cell counts relied on the amplification of reference gene primers. Using immunoSEQ multiplex PCR, the repertoire was profiled, and TCRdb retains in-frame clones only, with some absent. The DNA was the basis for D and trimming; V, J and clone size are from that table. The sample records a few hundred thousand clones, more than 70% being singletons. Sample: peripheral blood. J is TRBJ2-5 and V is TRBV5-8; weak D call: TRBD2 (6 bases). This receptor was identified in a young man who had recovered from COVID-19. CDR3 sequence reads: CASSEPEGEYEETQYF. CDR3 DNA sequence: TGTGCCAGCAGCGAGCCGGAGGGAGAATACGAAGAGACCCAGTACTTC. Drawing the rest from reference TRBV5-8 and TRBJ2-5, the complete variable domain is EAGVTQSPTHLIKTRGQQATLRCSPISGHTSVYWYQQALGLGLQFLLWYDEGEERNRGNFPPRFSGRQFPNYSSELNVNALELEDSALYLCASSEPEGEYEETQYFGPGTRLLVL.